The 10 T cell receptor beta chains reported below all come from one sample, sequenced in a study of T cell changes during pregnancy in multiple sclerosis (dated by TCRdb to about 2019). Libraries were prepared through the immunoSEQ multiplex PCR assay. Sourced from immuneACCESS, this table was stored by TCRdb with only in-frame sequences that have V and J called. A share of the clones is absent; for the studies checked, an unresolved V gene accounts for under half, and the remainder has no known explanation. The sample table shows some 67,000 clones, and more than 85% are seen once. The ten top clones hold 2.3% of the sample. Sequenced here: peripheral blood, sampled in the first trimester of pregnancy. These receptors were obtained from a female donor with multiple sclerosis, enrolled in a pregnancy study.

This clone showed up just a few times. The chain uses TRBV5-5 and TRBJ1-1; 8 nucleotides match TRBD1. V was pared by 0 bases and J by 4 bases, with 8 bases of the junction left unmatched. The CDR3 length is 16 residues. Germline CDR1 is SGHKS and CDR2 is YYEKEE (reference sequence). The CDR3, as DNA: TGTGCCAGCAGCTTGGGCGCCAGGGGGCTTAGCACTGAAGCTTTCTTT. Translation gives CASSLGARGLSTEAFF.

This sequence joins TRBV2 and TRBJ1-2, with 7 bases identical to TRBD1. V lost 4 bases, J lost 4 bases, and 0 bases stayed unmatched. Germline V gene sequence: CDR1 SNHLY, CDR2 FYNNEI. CDR3 length equals 12 residues. CDR3 nucleotide sequence: TGTGCCAGCAGTGGGACAGGCTATGGCTACACCTTC. As protein: CASSGTGYGYTF.

As to this clone: This sample includes further DNA sequences coding for the same CDR3. The V gene is TRBV9, the J gene TRBJ2-3, with D maybe TRBD2 (5 bases). This CDR3 has 14 amino acids. Germline V lookup: CDR1 SGDLS, CDR2 YYNGEE. V gave up 2 bases and J gave up 0 bases, with 7 bases separating them. In nucleotides, the CDR3 is TGTGCCAGCAGCGTTGGAGGTAGCACAGATACGCAGTATTTT. Encoded protein: CASSVGGSTDTQYF. Filled out from reference TRBV9 and TRBJ2-3, the complete variable domain reads DSGVTQTPKHLITATGQRVTLRCSPRSGDLSVYWYQQSLDQGLQFLIQYYNGEERAKGNILERFSAQQFPDLHSELNLSSLELGDSALYFCASSVGGSTDTQYFGPGTRLTVL.

In this sample, this clone turned up once. The J gene is TRBJ1-2, the V gene TRBV6-1; TRBD1 is a possible D gene (6 bases). V was pared by 3 bases and J by 4 bases, with 12 bases between. Germline loops: CDR1 MNHNS, CDR2 SASEGT. CDR3 length equals 14 residues. The CDR3 protein is CASSDYSGAYGYTF. The CDR3 DNA follows: TGTGCCAGCAGTGATTACTCAGGGGCCTATGGCTACACCTTC.

V and J are TRBV18 and TRBJ1-1, with TRBD1 matching over 9 bases. Germline lookup yields CDR1 KGHSH and CDR2 LQKENI. This CDR3 has 15 amino acids. V lost 6 bases and J lost 5; bases outside the gene matches: 10. CDR3 amino acids: CASSALDRGGTEAFF. The DNA for the CDR3 is TGTGCCAGCTCCGCTCTGGACAGGGGTGGAACTGAAGCTTTCTTT.

The genes are TRBV19 and TRBJ2-5; 11 bases match TRBD2. CDR1 is LNHDA, CDR2 SQIVND, per germline (reference sequence). The CDR3 sequence is 14 residues long. Trimming at V came to 7 bases and at J to 7 bases, leaving 8 bases not matched to a gene. The CDR3 here is CASIETGTSGTQYF. CDR3 DNA: TGTGCCAGTATAGAAACCGGGACTAGCGGGACCCAGTACTTC.

The chain joins TRBV7-6 to TRBJ2-7; 12 bases match TRBD2. After removal of 2 bases from V and 4 bases from J, the junction contained 3 bases not matched to a gene. The V gene's germline CDR1 is SGHVS and CDR2 FNYEAQ. This CDR3 comprises 15 residues. CDR3 bases: TGTGCCAGCAGCTTATCTAGCGGGAGGGGGTACGAGCAGTACTTC. Translated, it gives CASSLSSGRGYEQYF.

This clone was seen a single time. V usage is TRBV6-1 and J usage is TRBJ1-2; D ambiguous. Trimming pared 6 bases from V and 5 bases from J, leaving 7 bases between. The CDR3 sequence is 11 residues long. Per the germline V gene, CDR1 is MNHNS and CDR2 is SASEGT. CDR3 in DNA: TGTGCCAGCAGGGGCGGGTATGGCTACACCTTC. Protein sequence: CASRGGYGYTF.

This clone was seen once. The rearrangement links TRBV28 to TRBJ2-7; D may be TRBD2 (5 bases). Germline CDR1 is MDHEN and CDR2 is SYDVKM. CDR3 length: 15 residues. V was trimmed by 5 bases and J by 5 bases, leaving 19 bases between them. The CDR3 here is CASSPRWGARNEQYF. CDR3 DNA sequence: TGTGCCAGCAGTCCCCGGTGGGGAGCCAGAAACGAGCAGTACTTC.

The chain has TRBV29-1 and TRBJ1-2, with D unclear. Germline values: CDR1 SQVTM, CDR2 ANQGSEA. This CDR3 spans 14 amino acids. V lost 7 bases and J 4 bases, leaving 19 bases between the germline ends. The CDR3 coding sequence is TGCAGCGCAGTACCGGACGCCCGGGGCTATGGCTACACCTTC. It encodes CSAVPDARGYGYTF.